A selection of T cell receptor beta chains follows, all from one sample in a study of T cells in localized non-small cell lung cancer. TCRdb keeps only in-frame clones here, not all; method: immunoSEQ multiplex PCR. Here the sample spans tens of thousands of clones, around nine tenths being singletons. This material consisted of peripheral blood, taken before any cancer treatment. All receptors derive from a woman aged 35 to 70 with stage I lung adenocarcinoma. Each CDR3 is given with its conserved first and last residue. D genes are given only for firm matches. Where a row states a size, it is once, few, many or the class of an expanded clone; other rows omit it.

CDR3nt: TGTGCCAGCAGCCCAGGGGGGGCCTACAATGAGCAGTTCTTC
CDR3aa: CASSPGGAYNEQFF
d_gene: NA
j_gene: TRBJ2-1
abundance: NA
v_gene: TRBV7-3

CDR3nt: TGTGCCAGCCGAAGGACAGGGGGTCCTGGGGCCAACGTCCTGACTTTC
CDR3aa: CASRRTGGPGANVLTF
d_gene: TRBD1
j_gene: TRBJ2-6
abundance: NA
v_gene: TRBV2

CDR3nt: TGTGCCACCAGCAGAGGGCTAGCGGAAGATACGCAGTATTTT
CDR3aa: CATSRGLAEDTQYF
d_gene: TRBD2
j_gene: TRBJ2-3
abundance: NA
v_gene: TRBV15

CDR3nt: TGTGCCAGCAGCGCGACAGGGGGGGATTCACCCCTCCACTTT
CDR3aa: CASSATGGDSPLHF
d_gene: TRBD1
j_gene: TRBJ1-6
abundance: NA
v_gene: TRBV2

CDR3nt: TGCGCCAGCAGCTCCGGGACAGGGGGCCGTTCAGATACGCAGTATTTT
CDR3aa: CASSSGTGGRSDTQYF
d_gene: TRBD1
j_gene: TRBJ2-3
abundance: NA
v_gene: TRBV5-1

CDR3nt: TGCGCCAGCAGCTTTGGTGGAGACTATGGCTACACCTTC
CDR3aa: CASSFGGDYGYTF
d_gene: NA
j_gene: TRBJ1-2
abundance: NA
v_gene: TRBV5-1

CDR3nt: TGCGCCAGCAGCTTGGGGGGGACAGAAGAGACCCAGTACTTC
CDR3aa: CASSLGGTEETQYF
d_gene: TRBD1
j_gene: TRBJ2-5
abundance: NA
v_gene: TRBV5-1

CDR3nt: TGCGCAACCCGGCAGGGTAGCTTCTACGAGCAGTACTTC
CDR3aa: CATRQGSFYEQYF
d_gene: NA
j_gene: TRBJ2-7
abundance: NA
v_gene: TRBV10-2

CDR3nt: TGTGCCAGTAGTAAGACTCAGGGAACCCCTGGGGCCAACGTCCTGACTTTC
CDR3aa: CASSKTQGTPGANVLTF
d_gene: NA
j_gene: TRBJ2-6
abundance: NA
v_gene: TRBV19

CDR3nt: TGTGCCAGCAGCTTGCCTGGACAGGGAGTAGTGGATACGCAGTATTTT
CDR3aa: CASSLPGQGVVDTQYF
d_gene: TRBD1
j_gene: TRBJ2-3
abundance: NA
v_gene: TRBV5-6

CDR3nt: TGCAGCGTTGATGAAGGAAGTGAAAAACTGTTTTTT
CDR3aa: CSVDEGSEKLFF
d_gene: NA
j_gene: TRBJ1-4
abundance: NA
v_gene: TRBV29-1

CDR3nt: TGTGCCAGCAGCTTATCATCGGGGTTCACCTTC
CDR3aa: CASSLSSGFTF
d_gene: NA
j_gene: TRBJ1-2
abundance: once
v_gene: TRBV7-2

CDR3nt: TGCGCCAGCTCCGGACAGGGTGGTACAGATACGCAGTATTTT
CDR3aa: CASSGQGGTDTQYF
d_gene: TRBD1
j_gene: TRBJ2-3
abundance: NA
v_gene: TRBV5-1

CDR3nt: TGTGCCAGTAGCTTGGTGGGATCCAGGTTCTACGAGCAGTACTTC
CDR3aa: CASSLVGSRFYEQYF
d_gene: NA
j_gene: TRBJ2-7
abundance: NA
v_gene: TRBV19

CDR3nt: TGTGCCAGCAGTGCCTTAGATACGCAGTATTTT
CDR3aa: CASSALDTQYF
d_gene: NA
j_gene: TRBJ2-3
abundance: few
v_gene: TRBV25-1

CDR3nt: TGCGCCAGCAGTAGTGGCCCCTGGACTGAAGCTTTCTTT
CDR3aa: CASSSGPWTEAFF
d_gene: NA
j_gene: TRBJ1-1
abundance: few
v_gene: TRBV10-1

CDR3nt: TGTGCCAGCAGCTTAGAAGGGAGGGGGGACGAGCAGTACTTC
CDR3aa: CASSLEGRGDEQYF
d_gene: NA
j_gene: TRBJ2-7
abundance: NA
v_gene: TRBV7-9

CDR3nt: TGCGCCAGCAGCCAAGAAGGGGGGACCCCGACCTACGAGCAGTACTTC
CDR3aa: CASSQEGGTPTYEQYF
d_gene: NA
j_gene: TRBJ2-7
abundance: NA
v_gene: TRBV4-1

CDR3nt: TGTGCCAGCAGTTTACGGACAGGGCGCTCCTCCGGGACTAGCGGGGAAAGCTCCTACAATGAGCAGTTCTTC
CDR3aa: CASSLRTGRSSGTSGESSYNEQFF
d_gene: TRBD2
j_gene: TRBJ2-1
abundance: NA
v_gene: TRBV28

CDR3nt: TGCGCCAGCAGAAATACACAATCTGGAAACACCATATATTTT
CDR3aa: CASRNTQSGNTIYF
d_gene: NA
j_gene: TRBJ1-3
abundance: NA
v_gene: TRBV5-1

CDR3nt: TGTGCCAGCAGCTTCCGGACTAGCGGGGGCCGGAGCCACAAAAACATTCAGTACTTC
CDR3aa: CASSFRTSGGRSHKNIQYF
d_gene: TRBD2
j_gene: TRBJ2-4
abundance: NA
v_gene: TRBV5-6

CDR3nt: TGCGCCAGCCTACCCCAGGGAGGGACTAACTATGGCTACACCTTC
CDR3aa: CASLPQGGTNYGYTF
d_gene: NA
j_gene: TRBJ1-2
abundance: NA
v_gene: TRBV5-1